This passage covers 11 T cell receptor beta chains from one sample sequenced in a study of vaccination effects on CD4 cells after COVID-19. No antigen has been identified for these receptors. Sequencing followed a ViraFEST assay step that expanded antigen-specific CD4+ T cells with viral peptide pools. Culture lasted 10 days before CD4+ T cell isolation. Each participant was administered two doses of either the BNT162b2 or the mRNA-1273 vaccine. Using immunoSEQ multiplex PCR, the repertoire was profiled, and TCRdb retains in-frame clones only, with some absent. This table holds some 25,000 clones, about 70% found once. Specimen: CD4+ T cells from PBMCs cultured with SARS-CoV-2 spike peptides, collected after COVID-19 vaccination. The receptors originated from a human donor who received a COVID-19 vaccine.

The table lists this clone with a count of one. V is TRBV5-6 and J is TRBJ2-5, with 8 bases that match TRBD2. The J segment lost 5 bases and the V segment lost 4 bases, leaving 13 bases of the junction unmatched. CDR3 length equals 16 residues. From germline, CDR1 is SGHDT and CDR2 YYEEEE. The CDR3 spells CASSPQAGGLGETQYF. The DNA for the CDR3 is TGTGCCAGCAGCCCGCAGGCGGGGGGCCTCGGGGAGACCCAGTACTTC.

The rearrangement joins TRBV7-9 to TRBJ2-3; a weak D match, TRBD1 (7 bases). Germline V lookup: CDR1 SEHNR, CDR2 FQNEAQ (reference sequence). The length of the CDR3 is 16 residues. V was shortened by 5 bases and J by 0 bases, with 15 bases between the two germline ends. The CDR3 here is CASSLGLRGSTDTQYF. DNA of the CDR3: TGTGCCAGCAGCCTGGGACTCAGGGGGAGCACAGATACGCAGTATTTT.

The chain carries TRBV18 and TRBJ2-7; the D gene is possibly TRBD2 (6 bases). V was trimmed by 2 bases and J by 4 bases, leaving 15 bases between them. The CDR3 is 15 residues long. Germline CDR1 reads KGHSH; CDR2 reads LQKENI. The CDR3 sequence: CASSPTGTSGYEQYF. DNA of the CDR3: TGTGCCAGCTCACCAACCGGGACTTCGGGTTACGAGCAGTACTTC.

V is TRBV6-4 and J is TRBJ2-2, with D unresolved. The ends were cut back, 6 bases at V and 7 bases at J, with 6 bases in the middle. This CDR3 has 11 residues. CDR1 and CDR2 (germline): MRHNA, SNTAGT. CDR3 sequence reads: CASSSYGELFF. The CDR3 region has the DNA TGTGCCAGCAGCTCCTACGGGGAGCTGTTTTTT.

V usage is TRBV9 and J usage is TRBJ1-5; D is unresolved. Trimming removed 0 bases at V and 2 bases at J, with 9 bases between. CDR1 and CDR2 (germline): SGDLS, YYNGEE. This CDR3 region has 15 residues. For the CDR3, the DNA is TGTGCCAGCAGCGTAGATTACGGAGGCAATCAGCCCCAGCATTTT. It translates to CASSVDYGGNQPQHF. The variable domain in full, with the rest retrieved from reference TRBV9 and TRBJ1-5, is DSGVTQTPKHLITATGQRVTLRCSPRSGDLSVYWYQQSLDQGLQFLIQYYNGEERAKGNILERFSAQQFPDLHSELNLSSLELGDSALYFCASSVDYGGNQPQHFGDGTRLSIL.

The rearrangement joins TRBV11-2 to TRBJ2-1, with 12 nucleotides matching TRBD2. Germline CDR1 reads SGHAT; CDR2 reads FQNNGV. The CDR3 sequence is 14 residues long. V trimming: 3 bases; J trimming: 8 bases; junction bases outside the gene matches: 2. Written as DNA, the CDR3 is TGTGCCAGCAGCTTGCTAGCGGGGGGGTATGAGCAGTTCTTC. Protein product: CASSLLAGGYEQFF.

The gene calls are TRBV5-1 and TRBJ1-3; perhaps TRBD1 as D (5 bases). This CDR3 has 15 amino acids. V gave up 1 base and J gave up 0 bases, with 8 bases separating them. Looked up from germline, CDR1 is SGHRS and CDR2 is YFSETQ. CDR3 DNA: TGCGCCAGCAGCTTGACAGGAGACTCTGGAAACACCATATATTTT. Its translation: CASSLTGDSGNTIYF.

The chain is built from TRBV12-3 or TRBV12-4 and TRBJ2-5, with unresolved D. Deletions cut 3 bases from V and 5 bases from J, with 10 bases between. The CDR3 is 13 amino acids. The CDR3 DNA follows: TGTGCCAGCAGTTTTGCTAGACGGGAGACCCAGTACTTC. It yields the protein CASSFARRETQYF.

This clone was counted a single time. The chain combines TRBV7-9 with TRBJ2-3, with D perhaps matching TRBD2 (5 bases). The germline V gene has CDR1 SEHNR and CDR2 FQNEAQ (reference sequence). This CDR3 comprises 16 residues. Trimming left V 5 bases short and J 2 bases short, with 17 bases between. In DNA form, the CDR3 reads TGTGCCAGCAGCCCTCGAGAGGGAATTACCACAGATACGCAGTATTTT. This sequence encodes CASSPREGITTDTQYF. Using reference TRBV7-9 and TRBJ2-3 for the parts outside the CDR3, the full variable domain is DTGVSQNPRHKITKRGQNVTFRCDPISEHNRLYWYRQTLGQGPEFLTYFQNEAQLEKSRLLSDRFSAERPKGSFSTLEIQRTEQGDSAMYLCASSPREGITTDTQYFGPGTRLTVL.

The V call is TRBV5-4, the J call TRBJ1-2; 8 nucleotides line up with TRBD1. The CDR3 runs 13 residues. Looked up from germline, CDR1 is SGHNT and CDR2 is YYREEE (reference sequence). The V gene end was trimmed by 4 bases and the J gene end by 8 bases; junction bases not matched to a gene: 7. DNA for the CDR3: TGTGCCAGCAGCCGAAACAGGGGGGACGGCTACACCTTC. Translated, it gives CASSRNRGDGYTF.

V is TRBV10-3 and J is TRBJ2-3; possible D gene TRBD1, 6 bases. CDR1 ENHRY and CDR2 SYGVKD come from the germline V gene. Trimming removed 5 bases from V and 2 bases from J, with 11 bases in between. The CDR3 is 14 residues long. CDR3 in DNA: TGTGCCATCAGTCTACAGGGATACACAGATACGCAGTATTTT. This sequence encodes CAISLQGYTDTQYF.